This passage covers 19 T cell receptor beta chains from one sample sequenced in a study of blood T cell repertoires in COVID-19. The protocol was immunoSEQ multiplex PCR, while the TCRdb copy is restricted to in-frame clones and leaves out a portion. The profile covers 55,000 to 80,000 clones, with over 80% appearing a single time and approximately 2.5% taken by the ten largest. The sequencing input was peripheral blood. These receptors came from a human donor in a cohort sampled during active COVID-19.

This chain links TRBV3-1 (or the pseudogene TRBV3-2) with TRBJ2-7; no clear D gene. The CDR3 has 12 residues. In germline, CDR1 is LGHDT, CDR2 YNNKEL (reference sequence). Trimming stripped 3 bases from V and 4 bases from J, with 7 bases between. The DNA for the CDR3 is TGTGCCAGCAGCCACTCCGTTTACGAGCAGTACTTC. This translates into CASSHSVYEQYF.

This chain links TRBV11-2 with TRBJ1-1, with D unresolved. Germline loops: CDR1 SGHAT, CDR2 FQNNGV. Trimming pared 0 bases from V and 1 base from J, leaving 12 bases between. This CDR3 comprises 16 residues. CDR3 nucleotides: TGTGCCAGCAGCTTAGAACCACATCGAGGGAACACTGAAGCTTTCTTT. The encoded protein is CASSLEPHRGNTEAFF.

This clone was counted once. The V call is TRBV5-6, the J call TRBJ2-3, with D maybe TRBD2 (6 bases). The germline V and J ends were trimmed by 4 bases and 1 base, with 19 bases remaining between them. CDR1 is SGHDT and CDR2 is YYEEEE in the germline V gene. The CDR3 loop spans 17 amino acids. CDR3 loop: CASSPLEGADRTDTQYF. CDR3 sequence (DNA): TGTGCCAGCAGCCCTCTGGAGGGAGCCGATCGCACAGATACGCAGTATTTT.

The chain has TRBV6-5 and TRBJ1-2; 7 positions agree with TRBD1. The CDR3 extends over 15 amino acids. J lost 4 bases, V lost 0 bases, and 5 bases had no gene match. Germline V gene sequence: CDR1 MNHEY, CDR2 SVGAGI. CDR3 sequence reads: CASSYSGRGSYGYTF. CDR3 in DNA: TGTGCCAGCAGTTACTCGGGCAGGGGGAGCTATGGCTACACCTTC.

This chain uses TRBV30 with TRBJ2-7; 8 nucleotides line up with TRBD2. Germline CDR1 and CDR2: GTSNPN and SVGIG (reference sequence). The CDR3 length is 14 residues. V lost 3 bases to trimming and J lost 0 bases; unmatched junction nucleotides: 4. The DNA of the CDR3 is TGTGCCTGGAGAAATGCGGGAGGCTCCTACGAGCAGTACTTC. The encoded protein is CAWRNAGGSYEQYF.

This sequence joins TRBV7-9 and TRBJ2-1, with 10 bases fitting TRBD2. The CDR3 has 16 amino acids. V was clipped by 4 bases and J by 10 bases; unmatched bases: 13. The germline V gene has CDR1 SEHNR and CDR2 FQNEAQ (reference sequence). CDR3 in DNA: TGTGCCAGCAGCTCCACCCTAGCGGGGGACCCTCTAGAGCAGTTCTTC. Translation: CASSSTLAGDPLEQFF.

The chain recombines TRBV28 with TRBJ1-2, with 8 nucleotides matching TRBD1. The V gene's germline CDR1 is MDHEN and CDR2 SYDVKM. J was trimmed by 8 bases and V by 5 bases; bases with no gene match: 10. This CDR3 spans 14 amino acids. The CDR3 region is CASSPNLGQGGYTF. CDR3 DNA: TGTGCCAGCAGTCCCAACCTAGGACAGGGAGGCTACACCTTC.

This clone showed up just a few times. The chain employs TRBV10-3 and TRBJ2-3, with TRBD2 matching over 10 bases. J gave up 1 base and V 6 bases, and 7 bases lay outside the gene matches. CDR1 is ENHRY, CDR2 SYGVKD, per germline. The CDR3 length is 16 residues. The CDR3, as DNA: TGTGCCATCAGCCTTTCCGGGACTAGCGGCACAGATACGCAGTATTTT. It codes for CAISLSGTSGTDTQYF.

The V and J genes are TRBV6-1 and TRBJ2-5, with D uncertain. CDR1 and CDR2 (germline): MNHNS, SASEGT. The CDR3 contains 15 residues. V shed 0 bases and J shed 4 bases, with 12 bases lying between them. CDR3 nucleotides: TGTGCCAGCAGTGAAGCGCTCCTCGTAGTAGAGACCCAGTACTTC. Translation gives CASSEALLVVETQYF.

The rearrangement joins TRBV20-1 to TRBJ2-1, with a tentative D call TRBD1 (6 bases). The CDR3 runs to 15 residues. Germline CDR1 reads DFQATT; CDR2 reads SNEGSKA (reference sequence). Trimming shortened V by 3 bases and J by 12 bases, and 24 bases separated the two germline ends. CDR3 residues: CSASPTVGQGRGQFF. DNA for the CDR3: TGCAGTGCTAGTCCTACGGTCGGACAAGGCAGGGGGCAGTTCTTC.

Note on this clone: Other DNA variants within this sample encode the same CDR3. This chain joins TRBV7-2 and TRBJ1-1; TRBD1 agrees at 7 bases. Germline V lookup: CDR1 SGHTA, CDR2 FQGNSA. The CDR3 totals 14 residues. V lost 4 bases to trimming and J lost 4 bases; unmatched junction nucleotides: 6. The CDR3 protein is CASSSRQGGTEAFF. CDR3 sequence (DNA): TGTGCCAGCAGCTCCCGACAGGGTGGCACTGAAGCTTTCTTT.

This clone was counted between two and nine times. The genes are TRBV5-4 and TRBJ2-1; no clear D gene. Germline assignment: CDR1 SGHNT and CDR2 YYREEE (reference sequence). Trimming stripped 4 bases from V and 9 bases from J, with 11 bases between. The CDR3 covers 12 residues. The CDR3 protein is CASSRDRSEQFF. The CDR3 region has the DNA TGTGCCAGCAGCCGTGATAGAAGTGAGCAGTTCTTC.

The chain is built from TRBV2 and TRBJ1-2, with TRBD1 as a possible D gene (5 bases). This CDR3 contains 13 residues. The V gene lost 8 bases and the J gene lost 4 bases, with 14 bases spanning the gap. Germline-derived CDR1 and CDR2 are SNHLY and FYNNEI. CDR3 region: CASGAAGVYGYTF. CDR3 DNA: TGTGCCAGCGGCGCCGCGGGGGTCTATGGCTACACCTTC.

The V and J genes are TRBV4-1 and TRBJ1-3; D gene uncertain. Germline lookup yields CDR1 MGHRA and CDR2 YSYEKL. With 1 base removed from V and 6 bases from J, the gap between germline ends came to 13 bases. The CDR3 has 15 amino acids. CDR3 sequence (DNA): TGCGCCAGCAGCCAAGTTGGCAGGAAGACAAACACCATATATTTT. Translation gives CASSQVGRKTNTIYF.

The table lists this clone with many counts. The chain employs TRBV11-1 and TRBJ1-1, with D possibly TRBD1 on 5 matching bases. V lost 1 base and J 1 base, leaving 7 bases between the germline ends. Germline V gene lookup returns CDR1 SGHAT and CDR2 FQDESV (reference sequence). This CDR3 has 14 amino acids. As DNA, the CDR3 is TGTGCCAGCAGCTTAGTGGGGCAGAACACTGAAGCTTTCTTT. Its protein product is CASSLVGQNTEAFF. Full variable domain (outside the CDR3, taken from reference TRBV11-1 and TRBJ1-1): EAEVAQSPRYKITEKSQAVAFWCDPISGHATLYWYRQILGQGPELLVQFQDESVVDDSQLPKDRFSAERLKGVDSTLKIQPAELGDSAMYLCASSLVGQNTEAFFGQGTRLTVV.

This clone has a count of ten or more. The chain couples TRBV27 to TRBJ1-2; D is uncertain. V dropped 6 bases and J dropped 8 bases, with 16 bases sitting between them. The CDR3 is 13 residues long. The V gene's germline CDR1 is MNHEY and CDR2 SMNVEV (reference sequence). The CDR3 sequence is CASSATSGGGYTF. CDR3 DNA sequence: TGTGCCAGCAGCGCAACGTCAGGAGGAGGCTACACCTTC.

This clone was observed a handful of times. The CDR3 DNA follows: TGTGCCAGCAGTCCGGGACTAAACACCGGGGAGCTGTTTTTT. Translation: CASSPGLNTGELFF. This sequence joins TRBV6-4 and TRBJ2-2, with TRBD2 matching over 7 bases. Germline assignment: CDR1 MRHNA and CDR2 SNTAGT. Trimming at V came to 5 bases and at J to 2 bases, leaving 2 bases not matched to a gene. This CDR3 has 14 residues.

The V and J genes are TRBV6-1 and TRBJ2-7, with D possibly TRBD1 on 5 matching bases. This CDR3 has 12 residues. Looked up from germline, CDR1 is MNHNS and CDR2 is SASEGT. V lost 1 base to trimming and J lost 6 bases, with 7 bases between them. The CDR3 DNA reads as TGTGCCAGCAGTGAAGGACAGTTCGAGCAGTACTTC. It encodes CASSEGQFEQYF.

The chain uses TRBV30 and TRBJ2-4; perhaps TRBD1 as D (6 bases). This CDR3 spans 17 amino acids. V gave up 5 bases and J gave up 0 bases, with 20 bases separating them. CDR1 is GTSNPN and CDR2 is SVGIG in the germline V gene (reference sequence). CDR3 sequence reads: CAWSRRQVGEAKNIQYF. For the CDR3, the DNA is TGTGCCTGGTCTCGGAGACAGGTAGGGGAAGCCAAAAACATTCAGTACTTC.